A selection of T cell receptor beta chains follows, all from one sample in a study of identical twins. TCRdb passed the 5' RACE reads through MiXCR, listing each CDR3 protein once. In the table there are 250,000 to 300,000 distinct CDR3 sequences, 6.5% to 9.5% of which are singletons. These data also featured in a second study, about yellow fever vaccine responses in identical twins.

Sequenced sample: CD8+ T cells sorted from blood. The receptors shown here come from a woman aged 18-29 years in good health. The CDR3 runs from the conserved cysteine through the conserved F or W. A D gene is named only where the DNA matches it firmly. Clone size appears in some rows only: once, few, many, or a class for an expanded clone.

CSARDLRQVLQPQHF,TGCAGTGCTAGAGATCTCAGACAGGTTTTACAGCCCCAGCATTTT,few,TRBJ1-5,TRBV20-1,NA
CSVERSSDEQYF,TGCAGCGTTGAACGGTCGAGTGACGAGCAGTACTTC,few,TRBJ2-7,TRBV29-1,NA
CASEGRSSYEQYF,TGTGCCAGCGAGGGACGGAGCTCCTACGAGCAGTACTTC,NA,TRBJ2-7,TRBV25-1,NA
CASIKSGGSTDTQYF,TGCGCCAGCATCAAAAGTGGGGGTAGCACAGATACGCAGTATTTT,few,TRBJ2-3,TRBV5-1,NA
CSVEPSGSADTQYF,TGCAGCGTTGAGCCTAGCGGGAGTGCAGATACGCAGTATTTT,many,TRBJ2-3,TRBV29-1,TRBD2
CASSQETVGNEQFF,TGTGCCAGCAGCCAGGAAACAGTGGGCAATGAGCAGTTCTTC,NA,TRBJ2-1,TRBV4-2,NA
CSVEWAGATDTQYF,TGCAGCGTTGAATGGGCCGGGGCCACAGATACGCAGTATTTT,many,TRBJ2-3,TRBV29-1,NA
CASISALSGLSYNEQFF,TGTGCCAGCATCTCGGCCCTAAGCGGGCTTTCCTACAATGAGCAGTTCTTC,many,TRBJ2-1,TRBV7-9,NA
CASSLGQGSWNEQFF,TGTGCCAGCAGTTTGGGACAGGGGAGTTGGAATGAGCAGTTCTTC,many,TRBJ2-1,TRBV5-6,TRBD1
CASSPTDLVSSYEQYF,TGTGCCAGCAGCCCAACCGATTTAGTGAGCTCCTACGAGCAGTACTTC,NA,TRBJ2-7,TRBV4-2,NA
CASSSTSGPQETQYF,TGTGCCAGCAGTTCGACTAGCGGCCCCCAAGAGACCCAGTACTTC,few,TRBJ2-5,TRBV6-5,TRBD2
CASSEDSSEKLFF,TGTGCCAGCAGCGAAGACAGCAGTGAAAAACTGTTTTTT,many,TRBJ1-4,TRBV7-8,NA
CASSLYGSGSSNEQFF,TGTGCCAGCAGTTTATACGGTAGCGGGAGCTCAAATGAGCAGTTCTTC,NA,TRBJ2-1,TRBV27,TRBD2
CASSLEAGIYVQYF,TGTGCCAGCAGTTTGGAGGCAGGGATATACGTGCAGTACTTC,NA,TRBJ2-7,TRBV12-3/TRBV12-4,NA